The 5 T cell receptor beta chains below come from one sample, sequenced in a study of T cell responses to AZD1222 COVID-19 vaccine (dated by TCRdb to the early 2020s). Library method: the immunoSEQ multiplex PCR assay. As stored in TCRdb, this immuneACCESS dataset retains in-frame rearrangements with V and J assigned. A fraction of the clones does not appear; measured against another copy, unresolved V genes explain less than half of the discrepancy, and the remainder lacks a known reason. Recorded for this sample are over 200,000 clones; about 94% of them occurred a single time. Around 1.7% of the sample comes from the top ten. The label giving this sample's time point can be read as: about 28 days (+/-7) after the second vaccine dose. What the treatment or condition label conveys for this sample: meningococcal conjugate vaccine given as trial control. Sequencing was performed on peripheral blood, taken 28 days after the second dose of the MenACWY control vaccine. The receptor set was obtained from an adult who received the MenACWY meningococcal vaccine as a control.

The chain is built from TRBV2 and TRBJ2-5, with 13 bases fitting TRBD2. The CDR3 is made up of 16 amino acids. V was clipped by 6 bases and J by 5 bases; unmatched bases: 9. Looked up from germline, CDR1 is SNHLY and CDR2 is FYNNEI. The CDR3 protein is CASSVGLAGVQETQYF. The CDR3 coding sequence is TGTGCCAGCAGCGTCGGACTAGCGGGGGTCCAGGAGACCCAGTACTTC.

The chain couples TRBV28 to TRBJ2-1, with D uncertain. In germline, CDR1 is MDHEN, CDR2 SYDVKM. The ends were cut back, 3 bases at V and 3 bases at J, with 15 bases in the middle. This CDR3 spans 16 amino acids. CDR3 sequence (DNA): TGTGCCAGCAGTTTGGCTTCTATCCTCCTCTACAATGAGCAGTTCTTC. This codes for CASSLASILLYNEQFF.

DNA for the CDR3: TGTGCCAGTAGGAAACAGGATGGCAATCAGCCCCAGCATTTT. This encodes CASRKQDGNQPQHF. The chain couples TRBV19 to TRBJ1-5; perhaps TRBD1 as D (5 bases). CDR1 is LNHDA, CDR2 SQIVND, per germline (reference sequence). The CDR3 consists of 14 residues. V lost 6 bases and J lost 2, with 11 bases in between.

The J gene is TRBJ2-5, the V gene TRBV28, with D uncertain. Germline CDR1 reads MDHEN; CDR2 reads SYDVKM. The V end was cut by 2 bases, the J end by 5 bases, with 6 bases between. This CDR3 is built from 12 residues. The CDR3 DNA reads as TGTGCCAGCAGTTTACCGCAGGAGACCCAGTACTTC. This sequence encodes CASSLPQETQYF.

The chain carries TRBV30 and TRBJ2-3; 7 nucleotides agree with TRBD1. Trimming removed 4 bases from V and 0 bases from J; junction bases left unmatched: 7. CDR3 length: 15 amino acids. Germline V gene lookup returns CDR1 GTSNPN and CDR2 SVGIG (reference sequence). The CDR3 sequence is CAWNIGTASTDTQYF. DNA of the CDR3: TGTGCCTGGAACATCGGGACAGCTAGCACAGATACGCAGTATTTT.